This TCR beta chain appears in the sequencing data of a study of blood T cell repertoires in COVID-19. Study overall: Spain, Italy and the United States supplied samples that represented acute and convalescent COVID-19. PBMCs, B-cell-depleted T cells, or T cells provided the cDNA or gDNA that made up the material.

Patients in Seattle were enrolled during active infection, then followed longitudinally. Per the study methods: Cell counts per sample came from amplifying reference gene primers. Assay: immunoSEQ multiplex PCR; the TCRdb copy retains only in-frame clones and omits some. That table is the source of V, J and clone size, and D and trimming were worked out from the DNA. Of 200,000 to 300,000 clones in the sample, 65% to 90% are singletons; the top ten hold 4.5% to 6%. The germline gives CDR1 SGHTA, CDR2 FQGTGA. The V and J ends lost 1 base and 6 bases respectively, with 8 bases between them. CDR3 length: 13 residues.

The sequencing input was peripheral blood. The clonotype was recovered from a man in his fifties or sixties with COVID-19, enrolled during active disease. The chain has TRBV7-3 and TRBJ2-3; D not certain. The CDR3 nucleotides are TGTGCCAGCAGCTTAAAAGCAATGGATACGCAGTATTTT. Translating it yields CASSLKAMDTQYF.